This T cell receptor beta chain came from a study of technical replicates of blood from a few donors. This CDR3 region has 11 residues. V was shortened by 8 bases and J by 2 bases, with 7 bases between the two germline ends. Germline assignment: CDR1 SNHLY and CDR2 FYNNEI. Produced via immunoSEQ multiplex PCR; TCRdb's table is partial and in-frame only. Among about 15,000 clones listed, approximately 80% were seen once. The V call is TRBV2, the J call TRBJ2-7; D is ambiguous. The sample taken for sequencing was PBMCs. The sequence derives from a human donor in good health. The CDR3 spells CASAETYEQYF. The DNA for the CDR3 is TGTGCCAGCGCCGAGACCTACGAGCAGTACTTC.